The subject of this entry is one T cell receptor (beta chain). The antigen is unknown. The same CDR3 is also encoded by other DNA sequences in this sample. This sample was included in a study of shared clonotypes between healthy human individuals. Study summary: Each donor's CD4 naive and CD4 memory cells filled three plates apiece, CD8 naive two, and CD8 memory one.

Terminally differentiated effector memory CD45RA+ cells were excluded by CCR7 positive selection of CD45RO-negative cells. Whole-study results and caveats: Relative to clonotypes present in all four donors, those not shared had lower generation probabilities.

In replicate PCRs of sorted subsets, approximately 210 ng DNA, approximately 28,000 T cell genomes, was used. Assay: immunoSEQ multiplex PCR; the TCRdb copy retains only in-frame clones and omits some. This sample has about 2 million clones, with about 95% found just once. Specimen: naive CD8+ T cells sorted from blood. This clonotype originated in a man aged 18 to 29 in good health.

CDR3 residues: CASSILGQPQHF. CDR3 DNA: TGTGCCAGTAGTATCTTAGGACAGCCCCAGCATTTT. The V gene is TRBV19, the J gene TRBJ1-5; no firm D call. CDR3 length: 12 amino acids. The germline gives CDR1 LNHDA, CDR2 SQIVND (reference sequence). Trimming shortened V by 3 bases and J by 7 bases, and 7 bases separated the two germline ends.